A single sample gave rise to the 29 T cell receptor beta chains below, sequenced in a study of OX40 agonist ivuxolimab in advanced cancers. Generated by immunoSEQ multiplex PCR, the TCRdb table keeps only in-frame clones and is missing some. Among tens of thousands of clones listed, 86% were seen once. The sample consisted of CD4+ or CD8+ T cells sorted from blood, taken in a trial of the OX40 agonist ivuxolimab. The source of these receptors is an adult with an advanced solid tumor such as melanoma, head and neck, liver or kidney cancer.

The V call is TRBV7-2, the J call TRBJ2-5; perhaps TRBD2 as D (5 bases). Germline values: CDR1 SGHTA, CDR2 FQGNSA. The length of the CDR3 is 15 residues. V lost 4 bases, J lost 5 bases, and 17 bases lay in between. The CDR3 loop is CASSSPSSIGETQYF. The CDR3 region has the DNA TGTGCCAGCAGCTCGCCTAGCTCCATAGGGGAGACCCAGTACTTC.

In its sample, this clone was seen once. The genes are TRBV6-6 and TRBJ2-5, with D possibly being TRBD1 (5 bases). Trimming left V 0 bases short and J 4 bases short, with 12 bases between. The CDR3 runs to 15 residues. CDR1 and CDR2 from the germline V gene are MNHNY and SVGAGI (reference sequence). The CDR3 DNA sequence: TGTGCCAGCAGTTACTCGGGGCAGCCCACAGAGACCCAGTACTTC. Encoded protein: CASSYSGQPTETQYF.

The V call is TRBV4-2, the J call TRBJ2-1; no reliable D call. This CDR3 has 13 residues. V shed 0 bases and J shed 10 bases, with 10 bases lying between them. CDR1 and CDR2 (germline): LGHNA, YNFKEQ. DNA of the CDR3: TGTGCCAGCAGCCAAGATCCGTCCGGGGAGCAGTTCTTC. This sequence encodes CASSQDPSGEQFF.

The chain has TRBV28 and TRBJ1-1; D remains ambiguous. Trimming stripped 3 bases from V and 1 base from J, with 6 bases between. CDR1 and CDR2 from the germline V gene are MDHEN and SYDVKM. The CDR3 totals 13 residues. CDR3 loop: CASSFRRNTEAFF. The CDR3 bases are TGTGCCAGCAGTTTTAGGAGGAACACTGAAGCTTTCTTT.

The rearrangement joins TRBV27 to TRBJ1-6; 8 positions match TRBD1. The CDR3 sequence is 15 residues long. Germline lookup yields CDR1 MNHEY and CDR2 SMNVEV (reference sequence). V trimming: 3 bases; J trimming: 10 bases; junction bases outside the gene matches: 8. The CDR3 is CASSLSDRVGSPLHF. Here the CDR3 DNA reads TGTGCCAGCAGTTTGTCGGACAGGGTAGGATCACCCCTCCACTTT.

The V gene is TRBV23-1, the J gene TRBJ1-1, with 7 bases lining up with TRBD1. TRBV23-1 is an ORF for which the function is uncertain. The length of the CDR3 is 15 residues. The V and J ends lost 2 bases and 3 bases, in that order; junction bases with no gene match: 6. The CDR3 sequence: CASSQQGGGYTEAFF. The CDR3 DNA sequence: TGCGCCAGCAGTCAACAGGGAGGGGGCTACACTGAAGCTTTCTTT.

The chain combines TRBV6-5 with TRBJ2-3; 7 positions agree with TRBD1. The CDR3 extends over 15 amino acids. V dropped 0 bases and J dropped 7; count of bases not matched to a gene: 7. Per the germline V gene, CDR1 is MNHEY and CDR2 is SVGAGI. CDR3 loop: CASSYSRQGGHTQYF. In DNA, the CDR3 is TGTGCCAGCAGTTACTCCCGACAGGGTGGCCATACGCAGTATTTT.

The chain links TRBV10-3 to TRBJ1-1; the match to TRBD1 covers 8 bases. The junction had 4 bases not matched to a gene; V was cut back by 10 bases and J by 3 bases. CDR3 length: 12 amino acids. CDR1 ENHRY and CDR2 SYGVKD come from the germline V gene. CDR3 bases: TGTGCCACCCAGACAGGGGACACTGAAGCTTTCTTT. As protein: CATQTGDTEAFF.

The rearrangement uses TRBV18 and TRBJ2-5, with D uncertain. The germline CDR1 and CDR2 sequences are KGHSH and LQKENI. Trimming removed 3 bases at V and 4 bases at J, with 12 bases between. The CDR3 loop spans 14 amino acids. The CDR3 sequence: CASSPPAGPETQYF. For the CDR3, the DNA is TGTGCCAGCTCACCCCCCGCTGGCCCAGAGACCCAGTACTTC.

The V gene is TRBV19, the J gene TRBJ1-5; perhaps TRBD1 as D (5 bases). This CDR3 has 13 residues. V shed 5 bases and J shed 9 bases, with 14 bases lying between them. In germline, CDR1 is LNHDA, CDR2 SQIVND (reference sequence). The CDR3 sequence: CASSVRGPGPQHF. DNA for the CDR3: TGTGCCAGTAGTGTCCGGGGACCTGGGCCCCAGCATTTT.

The chain carries TRBV5-1 and TRBJ1-4; no reliable D call. The CDR3 loop spans 14 amino acids. CDR1 and CDR2 (germline): SGHRS, YFSETQ. The ends were cut back, 4 bases at V and 8 bases at J, with 15 bases in the middle. The CDR3 reads CASSPTVTGEKLFF. The CDR3 bases are TGCGCCAGCAGCCCGACGGTGACGGGCGAAAAACTGTTTTTT.

This rearrangement joins TRBV5-6 to TRBJ1-1; 8 positions agree with TRBD1. J gave up 4 bases and V 0 bases, and 2 bases lay outside the gene matches. The CDR3 totals 14 residues. CDR1 and CDR2 (germline): SGHDT, YYEEEE. For the CDR3, the DNA is TGTGCCAGCAGCTTGGGCAGGGGGCCCACTGAAGCTTTCTTT. This gives the protein CASSLGRGPTEAFF. The full variable domain, in which reference TRBV5-6 and TRBJ1-1 provide the parts outside the CDR3, is DAGVTQSPTHLIKTRGQQVTLRCSPKSGHDTVSWYQQALGQGPQFIFQYYEEEERQRGNFPDRFSGHQFPNYSSELNVNALLLGDSALYLCASSLGRGPTEAFFGQGTRLTVV.

The chain links TRBV11-2 to TRBJ1-5, with unresolved D. Germline assignment: CDR1 SGHAT and CDR2 FQNNGV. Deletions cut 2 bases from V and 1 base from J, with 6 bases between. The length of the CDR3 is 14 residues. The CDR3 here is CASSLSGSNQPQHF. The CDR3 DNA reads as TGTGCCAGCAGCTTAAGCGGAAGCAATCAGCCCCAGCATTTT.

This chain uses TRBV7-8 with TRBJ2-1; a possible D gene is TRBD2 (6 bases). The CDR3 has 16 residues. Germline V gene data show CDR1 as SGHVS and CDR2 as FQNEAQ. V lost 1 base, J lost 3 bases, and 13 bases lay in between. As DNA, the CDR3 is TGTGCCAGCAGCTTAGGTTTGTCGGACTACTACAATGAGCAGTTCTTC. It yields the protein CASSLGLSDYYNEQFF.

The chain is built from TRBV6-1 and TRBJ2-1; D perhaps matches TRBD2 (6 bases). The germline CDR1 and CDR2 sequences are MNHNS and SASEGT. The CDR3 extends over 16 amino acids. Deletions cut 2 bases from V and 4 bases from J, with 15 bases between. The CDR3 reads CASSEMRRATYNEQFF. The CDR3 nucleotides read TGTGCCAGCAGTGAAATGAGGAGGGCGACGTACAATGAGCAGTTCTTC.

About this clone itself: The same CDR3 is also encoded by other DNA sequences in this sample. J is TRBJ2-3 and V is TRBV5-6; 7 nucleotides agree with TRBD1. Per germline, CDR1 SGHDT and CDR2 YYEEEE. V shed 5 bases and J 1 base; nucleotides not matched to a gene: 4. CDR3 length: 14 amino acids. The CDR3 loop reads CASRPGQRTDTQYF. The CDR3 nucleotides read TGTGCCAGCAGGCCGGGACAGCGCACAGATACGCAGTATTTT.

J is TRBJ1-6 and V is TRBV25-1; 7 bases are a match to TRBD1. The CDR3 is made up of 16 amino acids. Unmatched junction bases numbered 5, after V lost 5 bases and J lost 1 base. Germline assignment: CDR1 MGHDK and CDR2 SYGVNS. The CDR3 sequence is CASSTSRGSYNSPLHF. CDR3 DNA sequence: TGTGCCAGCAGTACTTCCAGGGGGTCCTATAATTCACCCCTCCACTTT.

CDR3 sequence: CASSWTVTNEKLFF. For the CDR3, the DNA is TGTGCCAGCAGTTGGACAGTCACTAATGAAAAACTGTTTTTT. The chain couples TRBV11-2 to TRBJ1-4; TRBD1 is a possible D gene (6 bases). CDR3 length: 14 residues. The V end was cut by 6 bases, the J end by 2 bases, with 10 bases between. Germline CDR1 and CDR2: SGHAT and FQNNGV.

V and J are TRBV5-5 and TRBJ1-1; D perhaps matches TRBD1 (5 bases). Germline V gene lookup returns CDR1 SGHKS and CDR2 YYEKEE (reference sequence). The length of the CDR3 is 14 residues. V was trimmed by 4 bases and J by 3 bases, leaving 13 bases between them. In DNA form, the CDR3 reads TGTGCCAGCAGCCCCAGGGTGGGGGACACTGAAGCTTTCTTT. This sequence encodes CASSPRVGDTEAFF.

This clone was recorded once. This chain connects TRBV11-2 to TRBJ2-3; D is undetermined. CDR3 length: 15 amino acids. CDR1 is SGHAT, CDR2 FQNNGV, per germline. Trimming took 0 bases from V and 0 from J, leaving 7 bases between them. CDR3 sequence reads: CASSLDWRSTDTQYF. Here the CDR3 DNA reads TGTGCCAGCAGCTTAGATTGGCGGAGCACAGATACGCAGTATTTT.

The chain carries TRBV7-9 and TRBJ1-2; 9 bases agree with TRBD1. Germline CDR1 reads SEHNR; CDR2 reads FQNEAQ (reference sequence). The length of the CDR3 is 16 residues. Trimming took 1 base from V and 4 from J; bases not matched to a gene: 7. CDR3 loop: CASSLGRQGEFYGYTF. Here the CDR3 DNA reads TGTGCCAGCAGCTTAGGGAGACAGGGGGAATTCTATGGCTACACCTTC.

V is TRBV2 and J is TRBJ2-3; tentatively, D is TRBD1 or TRBD2 (6 bases each). The germline V and J ends were trimmed by 8 bases and 3 bases, with 15 bases remaining between them. Germline V gene lookup returns CDR1 SNHLY and CDR2 FYNNEI. This CDR3 is built from 14 residues. The CDR3 region has the DNA TGTGCCAGCGACCGGGGCGGGACAACAGATACGCAGTATTTT. Translated: CASDRGGTTDTQYF.

The V and J genes are TRBV28 and TRBJ2-4; D is unclear. Germline V CDR1 and CDR2: MDHEN, SYDVKM. The V end lost 3 bases, the J end lost 7 bases, and 10 bases lay between the germline ends. CDR3 size: 13 residues. For the CDR3, the DNA is TGTGCCAGCAGTTTGGTACAGACGAACATTCAGTACTTC. Encoded protein: CASSLVQTNIQYF.

The V and J genes are TRBV7-9 and TRBJ2-3; 10 bases fit TRBD1. J lost 4 bases, V lost 7 bases, and 11 bases had no gene match. The germline gives CDR1 SEHNR, CDR2 FQNEAQ (reference sequence). The CDR3 has 16 residues. CDR3 sequence: CASTTGQGVFSDTQYF. The CDR3 DNA reads TGTGCCAGCACAACAGGACAGGGGGTGTTTTCAGATACGCAGTATTTT.

The chain recombines TRBV11-3 with TRBJ1-4, with 9 bases that match TRBD1. The CDR3 has 13 residues. V was pared by 3 bases and J by 11 bases, with 4 bases of the junction left unmatched. CDR1 is SGHNT, CDR2 YENEEA, per germline. This CDR3 is CASSLGTGRKLFF. CDR3 nucleotides: TGTGCCAGCAGCTTGGGGACAGGGAGGAAACTGTTTTTT.

V usage is TRBV7-9 and J usage is TRBJ1-6, with D uncertain. The CDR3 is 12 residues long. The V and J ends lost 1 base and 9 bases respectively, with 4 bases between them. Germline V gene sequence: CDR1 SEHNR, CDR2 FQNEAQ (reference sequence). The CDR3 region has the DNA TGTGCCAGCAGCTTAGTTGGTTCACCCCTCCACTTT. It translates to CASSLVGSPLHF.

The CDR3 spells CASSFDGTYNEQFF. For the CDR3, the DNA is TGTGCCAGCAGCTTTGACGGGACTTACAATGAGCAGTTCTTC. The chain combines TRBV11-1 with TRBJ2-1, with D possibly TRBD2 on 6 matching bases. Trimming left V 3 bases short and J 4 bases short, with 10 bases between. Germline V gene lookup returns CDR1 SGHAT and CDR2 FQDESV (reference sequence). The CDR3 has 14 residues.

This CDR3 reads CASSLDSGYNEQFF. CDR3 nucleotide sequence: TGTGCCAGCAGTCTGGACAGTGGTTACAATGAGCAGTTCTTC. The J gene is TRBJ2-1, the V gene TRBV6-5; D is possibly TRBD1 (6 bases). CDR1 is MNHEY and CDR2 is SVGAGI in the germline V gene. The CDR3 sequence is 14 residues long. V was clipped by 5 bases and J by 4 bases, with 12 bases between them.

To note about this clone: Distinct nucleotide sequences in the sample also encode this CDR3. V gene TRBV4-2 combines with J gene TRBJ2-3; unclear D gene. Trimming took off 0 bases at V and 6 bases at J, with 4 bases between the two ends. The CDR3 loop spans 12 amino acids. Germline-derived CDR1 and CDR2 are LGHNA and YNFKEQ. The CDR3 DNA reads as TGTGCCAGCAGCCAAGAGCGGGATACGCAGTATTTT. The encoded protein is CASSQERDTQYF.